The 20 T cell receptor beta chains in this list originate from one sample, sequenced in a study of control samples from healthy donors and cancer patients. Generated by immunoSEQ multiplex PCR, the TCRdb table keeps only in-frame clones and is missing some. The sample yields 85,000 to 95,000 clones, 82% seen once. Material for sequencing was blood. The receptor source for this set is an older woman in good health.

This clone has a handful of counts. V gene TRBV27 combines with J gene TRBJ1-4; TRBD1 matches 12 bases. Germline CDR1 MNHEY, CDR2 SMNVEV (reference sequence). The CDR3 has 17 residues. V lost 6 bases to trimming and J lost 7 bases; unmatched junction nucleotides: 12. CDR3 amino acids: CASSQDGDRGRVEKLFF. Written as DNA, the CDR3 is TGTGCCAGCAGCCAAGATGGGGACAGGGGGCGAGTTGAAAAACTGTTTTTT.

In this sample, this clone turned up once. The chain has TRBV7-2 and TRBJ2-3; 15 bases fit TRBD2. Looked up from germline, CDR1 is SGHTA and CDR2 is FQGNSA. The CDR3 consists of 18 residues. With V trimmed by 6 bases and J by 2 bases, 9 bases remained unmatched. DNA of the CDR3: TGTGCCAGCAGGTCACCGGGACTAGCGGGGGGTCTCACAGATACGCAGTATTTT. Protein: CASRSPGLAGGLTDTQYF.

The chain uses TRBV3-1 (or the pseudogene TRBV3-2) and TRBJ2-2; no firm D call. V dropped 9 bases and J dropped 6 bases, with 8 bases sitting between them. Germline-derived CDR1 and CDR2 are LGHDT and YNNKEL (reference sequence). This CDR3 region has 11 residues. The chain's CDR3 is CASSRSGELFF. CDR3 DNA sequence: TGTGCCAGTTCACGATCCGGGGAGCTGTTTTTT.

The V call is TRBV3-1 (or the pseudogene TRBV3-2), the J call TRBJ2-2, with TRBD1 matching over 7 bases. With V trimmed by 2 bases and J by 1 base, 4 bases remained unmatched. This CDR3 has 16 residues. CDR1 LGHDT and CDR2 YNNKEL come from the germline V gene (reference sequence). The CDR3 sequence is CASSQTGVGNTGELFF. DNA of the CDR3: TGTGCCAGCAGCCAAACAGGGGTTGGGAACACCGGGGAGCTGTTTTTT.

The CDR3 region has the DNA TGTGCCAGCAGCCAGCGGCAGGGGGCAGATACGCAGTATTTT. It codes for CASSQRQGADTQYF. The chain joins TRBV7-9 to TRBJ2-3; 7 nucleotides line up with TRBD1. V shed 5 bases, J shed 4 bases, and the junction held 6 bases outside the gene matches. The germline CDR1 and CDR2 sequences are SEHNR and FQNEAQ (reference sequence). This CDR3 is 14 amino acids long.

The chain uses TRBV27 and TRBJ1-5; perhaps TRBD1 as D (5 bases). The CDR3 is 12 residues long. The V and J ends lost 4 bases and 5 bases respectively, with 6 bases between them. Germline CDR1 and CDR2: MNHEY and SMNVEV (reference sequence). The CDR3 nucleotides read TGTGCCAGCAGTTCCAGGGATCAGCCCCAGCATTTT. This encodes CASSSRDQPQHF.

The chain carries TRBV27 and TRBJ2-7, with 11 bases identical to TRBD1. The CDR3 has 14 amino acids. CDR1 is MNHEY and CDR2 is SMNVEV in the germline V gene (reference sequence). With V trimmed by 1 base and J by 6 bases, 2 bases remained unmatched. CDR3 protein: CASSLYGTGGEQYF. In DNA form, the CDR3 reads TGTGCCAGCAGTTTATACGGGACAGGGGGCGAGCAGTACTTC.

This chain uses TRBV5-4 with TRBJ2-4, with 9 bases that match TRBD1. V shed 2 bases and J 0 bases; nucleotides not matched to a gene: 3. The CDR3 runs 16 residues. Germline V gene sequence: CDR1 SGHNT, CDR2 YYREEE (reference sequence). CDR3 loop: CASSFGQGLAKNIQYF. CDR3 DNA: TGTGCCAGCAGCTTCGGACAGGGGTTAGCCAAAAACATTCAGTACTTC.

The CDR3 DNA reads TGTGCCAGCAGCTTCCAGGGGTCCACAGATACGCAGTATTTT. The encoded protein is CASSFQGSTDTQYF. The chain links TRBV11-2 to TRBJ2-3; D perhaps matches TRBD1 (6 bases). Between the trimmed V and J ends, which lost 3 bases and 2 bases, there was a span of 9 bases. The germline V gene encodes CDR1 SGHAT and CDR2 FQNNGV. The CDR3 totals 14 residues.

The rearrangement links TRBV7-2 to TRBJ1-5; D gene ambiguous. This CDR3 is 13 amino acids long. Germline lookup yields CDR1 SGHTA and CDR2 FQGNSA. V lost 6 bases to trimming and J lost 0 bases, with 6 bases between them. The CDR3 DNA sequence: TGTGCCAGCAGAGGAGATAGCAATCAGCCCCAGCATTTT. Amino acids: CASRGDSNQPQHF.

CDR3 sequence (DNA): TGTGCCAGCAGCTGGGGACAGGGCGTGTATCAGCCCCAGCATTTT. Translating gives CASSWGQGVYQPQHF. The J gene is TRBJ1-5, the V gene TRBV7-2; 9 positions agree with TRBD1. CDR3 length equals 15 residues. Unmatched junction bases numbered 6, after V lost 4 bases and J lost 5 bases. CDR1 and CDR2 (germline): SGHTA, FQGNSA.

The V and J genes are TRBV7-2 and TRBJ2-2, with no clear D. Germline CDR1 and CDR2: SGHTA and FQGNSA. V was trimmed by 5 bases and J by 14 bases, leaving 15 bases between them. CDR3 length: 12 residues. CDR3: CASSLAQAQLFF. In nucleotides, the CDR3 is TGTGCCAGCAGCCTTGCTCAGGCCCAACTGTTTTTT.

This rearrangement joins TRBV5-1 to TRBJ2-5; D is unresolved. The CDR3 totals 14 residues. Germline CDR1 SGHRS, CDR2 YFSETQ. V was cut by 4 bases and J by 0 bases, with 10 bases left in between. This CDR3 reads CASSPTDYQETQYF. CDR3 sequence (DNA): TGCGCCAGCAGCCCGACGGATTACCAAGAGACCCAGTACTTC.

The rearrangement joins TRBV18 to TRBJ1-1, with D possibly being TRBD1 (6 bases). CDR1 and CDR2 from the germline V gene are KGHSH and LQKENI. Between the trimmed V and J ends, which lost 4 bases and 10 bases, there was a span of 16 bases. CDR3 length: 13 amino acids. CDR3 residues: CASSLGMQGRAFF. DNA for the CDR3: TGTGCCAGCTCACTTGGGATGCAGGGGAGAGCTTTCTTT.

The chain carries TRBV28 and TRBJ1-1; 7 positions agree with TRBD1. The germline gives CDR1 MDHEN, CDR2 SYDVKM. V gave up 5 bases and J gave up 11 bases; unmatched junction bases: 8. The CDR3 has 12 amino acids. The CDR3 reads CASSPLQGKAFF. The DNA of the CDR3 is TGTGCCAGCAGTCCCTTACAGGGGAAGGCTTTCTTT.

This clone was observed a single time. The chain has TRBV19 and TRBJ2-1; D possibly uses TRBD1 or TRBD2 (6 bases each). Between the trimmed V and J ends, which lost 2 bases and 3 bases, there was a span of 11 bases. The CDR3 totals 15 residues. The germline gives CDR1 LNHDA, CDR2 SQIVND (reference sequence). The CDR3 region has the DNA TGTGCCAGTAGTATAAGGGGGAGGCTCTACAATGAGCAGTTCTTC. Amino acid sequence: CASSIRGRLYNEQFF. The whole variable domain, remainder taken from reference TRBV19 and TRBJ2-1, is DGGITQSPKYLFRKEGQNVTLSCEQNLNHDAMYWYRQDPGQGLRLIYYSQIVNDFQKGDIAEGYSVSREKKESFPLTVTSAQKNPTAFYLCASSIRGRLYNEQFFGPGTRLTVL.

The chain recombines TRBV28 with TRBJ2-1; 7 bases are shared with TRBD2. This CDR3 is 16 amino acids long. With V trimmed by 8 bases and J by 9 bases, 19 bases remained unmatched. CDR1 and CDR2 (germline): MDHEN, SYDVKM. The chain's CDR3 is CASLSPTSARTGEQFF. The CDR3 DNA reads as TGTGCCAGCCTGTCCCCCACTAGCGCCCGAACCGGTGAGCAGTTCTTC.

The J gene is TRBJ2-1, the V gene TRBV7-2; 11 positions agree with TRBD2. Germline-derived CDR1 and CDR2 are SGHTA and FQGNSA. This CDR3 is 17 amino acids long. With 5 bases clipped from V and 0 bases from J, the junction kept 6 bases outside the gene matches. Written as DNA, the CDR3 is TGTGCCAGCAGCCTCCGACTAGCGGGGCTCTCCTACAATGAGCAGTTCTTC. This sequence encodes CASSLRLAGLSYNEQFF.

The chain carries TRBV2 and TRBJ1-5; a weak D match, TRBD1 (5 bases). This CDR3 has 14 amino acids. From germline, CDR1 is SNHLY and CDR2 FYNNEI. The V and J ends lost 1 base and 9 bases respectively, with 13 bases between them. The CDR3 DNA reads TGTGCCAGCAGTGAAGGTGGGTCAAGGGGGCCCCAGCATTTT. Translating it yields CASSEGGSRGPQHF.

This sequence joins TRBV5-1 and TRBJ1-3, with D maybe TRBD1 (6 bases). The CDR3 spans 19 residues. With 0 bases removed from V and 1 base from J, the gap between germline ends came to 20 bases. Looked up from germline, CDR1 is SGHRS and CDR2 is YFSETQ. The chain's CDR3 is CASSLAGTTPSRSGNTIYF. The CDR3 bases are TGCGCCAGCAGCTTGGCGGGGACAACCCCGTCCCGATCTGGAAACACCATATATTTT. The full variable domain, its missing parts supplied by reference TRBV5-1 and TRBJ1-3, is KAGVTQTPRYLIKTRGQQVTLSCSPISGHRSVSWYQQTPGQGLQFLFEYFSETQRNKGNFPGRFSGRQFSNSRSEMNVSTLELGDSALYLCASSLAGTTPSRSGNTIYFGEGSWLTVV.